The present T cell receptor (beta chain) was sequenced within a study of response to subunit inactivated influenza vaccine. Points from the study as a whole: The study's authors posited that every seasonal influenza vaccination enlists few new T cells.

This clonotype was picked up a small number of times. The antigen is unknown. Germline V gene lookup returns CDR1 KGHSH and CDR2 LQKENI. The ends were cut back, 2 bases at V and 1 base at J, with 14 bases in the middle. This CDR3 is 16 amino acids long. TCRdb recomputed calls from the RT-PCR reads with MiXCR, one row per CDR3 protein. The sample lists approximately 310,000 distinct CDR3 sequences; roughly a fifth were seen once. The chain links TRBV18 to TRBJ1-1; D unclear. This TCR came from a man in his fifties or sixties who received an inactivated influenza vaccine. Sequencing was performed on PBMCs from blood, taken 21 months after vaccination. CDR3 region: CASSPNRGRANTEAFF. CDR3 coding DNA: TGTGCCAGCTCACCAAACCGCGGGAGGGCGAACACTGAAGCTTTCTTT.